This T cell receptor (beta chain) was retrieved from a study of cytomegalovirus exposure and HLA in healthy donors. The V end lost 1 base, the J end lost 1 base, and 8 bases lay between the germline ends. Germline CDR1 reads SGHKS; CDR2 reads YYEKEE (reference sequence). This CDR3 has 14 amino acids. A remark on this clone: Its target is not known.

PCR involved 60 Vbeta and 13 Jbeta primers. In the authors' workflow: A follow-up analysis tallied 65 million to 80 million unique TCR beta chains, 8.5 million to 14 million shared. The protocol was immunoSEQ multiplex PCR, while the TCRdb copy is restricted to in-frame clones and leaves out a portion. For V, J and clone size, that table is used; D and trimming come from the DNA. The table shows around 50,000 clones, with less than 70% occurring only once. Notes on the study in general: Over 150 TCR beta chains were listed as cytomegalovirus-associated. It emerged from a later analysis that several of the most significant clusters appeared to be linked to common viral pathogens. In a later analysis, donors in an Asian-associated ancestry cluster reportedly had fewer N-insertions in productive TCRs than the cohort mean.

Material: PBMCs. The J gene is TRBJ2-5, the V gene TRBV5-5, with D possibly TRBD2 on 5 matching bases. The origin of this receptor is a human donor in good health. CDR3 in amino acids: CASSLWTVQETQYF. DNA for the CDR3: TGTGCCAGCAGCTTGTGGACTGTCCAAGAGACCCAGTACTTC.